This T cell receptor beta chain was sequenced during a study of blood T cell repertoires in COVID-19. On the study more broadly: The study drew acute and convalescent COVID-19 samples from the United States, Italy and Spain. The analysed material was cDNA or gDNA that came from T cells, B-cell-depleted T cells, or PBMCs.

Per the original methods: Quantification of nucleated cells was approximated via reference gene primer amplification. Repertoires were generated with immunoSEQ multiplex PCR, while TCRdb's copy carries only in-frame clones and drops some. V and J calls plus clone size are reproduced from that table; the DNA served to infer D and trimming. The sample consists of approximately 260,000 clones, around 90% of them appearing once. The CDR3 loop spans 14 amino acids. V lost 8 bases and J lost 4; bases outside the gene matches: 9. Germline V gives CDR1 MGHRA, CDR2 YSYEKL. The receptor was isolated from a man aged 55-75 years who had recovered from COVID-19. This chain joins TRBV4-1 and TRBJ2-3; TRBD1 matches at 7 bases. Sequenced input: peripheral blood. CDR3 amino acids: CASGDRAWADTQYF. For the CDR3, the DNA is TGCGCCAGCGGCGACAGGGCGTGGGCAGATACGCAGTATTTT.